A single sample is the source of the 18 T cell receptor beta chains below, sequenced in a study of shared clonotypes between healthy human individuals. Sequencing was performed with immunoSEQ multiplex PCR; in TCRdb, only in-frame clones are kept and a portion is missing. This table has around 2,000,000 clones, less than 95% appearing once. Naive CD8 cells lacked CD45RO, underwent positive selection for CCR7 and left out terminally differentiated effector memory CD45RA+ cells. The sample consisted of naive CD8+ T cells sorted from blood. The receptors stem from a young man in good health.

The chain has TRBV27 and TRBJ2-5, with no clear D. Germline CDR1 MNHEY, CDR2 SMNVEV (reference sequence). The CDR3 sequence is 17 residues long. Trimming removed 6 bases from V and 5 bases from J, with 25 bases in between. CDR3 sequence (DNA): TGTGCCAGCAGCCGTATCCGGGTCGGCGCGTACGAGGAGACCCAGTACTTC. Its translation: CASSRIRVGAYEETQYF.

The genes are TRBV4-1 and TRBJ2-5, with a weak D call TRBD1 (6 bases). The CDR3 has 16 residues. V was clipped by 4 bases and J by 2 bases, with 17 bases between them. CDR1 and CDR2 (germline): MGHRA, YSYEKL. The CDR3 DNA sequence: TGCGCCAGCAGCCCGACAGGACTGTTGGAACAAGAGACCCAGTACTTC. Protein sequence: CASSPTGLLEQETQYF.

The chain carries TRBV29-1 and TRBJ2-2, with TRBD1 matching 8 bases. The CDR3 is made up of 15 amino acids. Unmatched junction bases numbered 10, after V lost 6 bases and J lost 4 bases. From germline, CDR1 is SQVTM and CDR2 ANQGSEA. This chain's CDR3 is CSVPGGAPSTGELFF. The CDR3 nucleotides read TGCAGCGTCCCAGGGGGCGCCCCGAGCACCGGGGAGCTGTTTTTT.

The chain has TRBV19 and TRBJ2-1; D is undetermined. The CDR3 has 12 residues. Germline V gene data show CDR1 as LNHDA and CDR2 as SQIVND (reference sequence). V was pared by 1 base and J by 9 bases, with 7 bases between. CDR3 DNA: TGTGCCAGTAGTATAGGATTATCTGAGCAGTTCTTC. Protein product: CASSIGLSEQFF.

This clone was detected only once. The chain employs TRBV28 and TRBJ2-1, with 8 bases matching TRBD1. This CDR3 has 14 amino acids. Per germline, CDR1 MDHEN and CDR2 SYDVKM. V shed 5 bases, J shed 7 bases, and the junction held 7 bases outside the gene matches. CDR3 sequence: CASSPGTGKNEQFF. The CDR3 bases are TGTGCCAGCAGTCCGGGGACAGGAAAAAATGAGCAGTTCTTC.

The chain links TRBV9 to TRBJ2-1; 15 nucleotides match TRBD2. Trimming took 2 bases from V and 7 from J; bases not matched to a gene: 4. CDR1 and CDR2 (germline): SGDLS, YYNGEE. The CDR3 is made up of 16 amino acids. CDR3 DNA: TGTGCCAGCAGCGTCACGGGACTAGCGGGAGGAAATGAGCAGTTCTTC. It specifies CASSVTGLAGGNEQFF.

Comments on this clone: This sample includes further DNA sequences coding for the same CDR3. The chain's CDR3 is CASSLSAGLNTEAFF. In nucleotides, the CDR3 is TGTGCCAGCAGTTTATCGGCAGGATTGAACACTGAAGCTTTCTTT. V and J are TRBV27 and TRBJ1-1; D gene ambiguous. The V gene lost 0 bases and the J gene lost 0 bases, with 8 bases spanning the gap. This CDR3 has 15 amino acids. Germline assignment: CDR1 MNHEY and CDR2 SMNVEV (reference sequence).

The CDR3 DNA reads as TGTGCCAGCAGCTTGTACCCGGGCTACGAGCAGTACTTC. This sequence encodes CASSLYPGYEQYF. The rearrangement joins TRBV5-8 to TRBJ2-7; D is ambiguous. V lost 1 base and J lost 3, with 8 bases in between. CDR3 size: 13 residues. Germline assignment: CDR1 SGHTS and CDR2 YDEGEE.

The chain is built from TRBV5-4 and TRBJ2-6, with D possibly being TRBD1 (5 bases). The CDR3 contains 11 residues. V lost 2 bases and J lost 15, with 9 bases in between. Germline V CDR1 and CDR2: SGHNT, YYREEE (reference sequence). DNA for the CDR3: TGTGCCAGCAGCTTCTCCGACAGCCTGACTTTC. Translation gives CASSFSDSLTF.

CDR3 coding DNA: TGTGCCAGCAGCTATTTAGCGGGAGCTGGGTCCTACGAGCAGTACTTC. Translated, it gives CASSYLAGAGSYEQYF. The chain combines TRBV7-9 with TRBJ2-7; 9 bases align to TRBD2. With 4 bases clipped from V and 1 base from J, the junction kept 8 bases outside the gene matches. From germline, CDR1 is SEHNR and CDR2 FQNEAQ (reference sequence). The CDR3 loop spans 16 amino acids.

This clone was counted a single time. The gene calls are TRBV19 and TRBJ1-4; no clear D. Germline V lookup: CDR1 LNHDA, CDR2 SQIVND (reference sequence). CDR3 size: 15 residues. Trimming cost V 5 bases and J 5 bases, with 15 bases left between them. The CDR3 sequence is CASSADDVQNEKLFF. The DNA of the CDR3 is TGTGCCAGTAGTGCGGACGACGTACAGAATGAAAAACTGTTTTTT.

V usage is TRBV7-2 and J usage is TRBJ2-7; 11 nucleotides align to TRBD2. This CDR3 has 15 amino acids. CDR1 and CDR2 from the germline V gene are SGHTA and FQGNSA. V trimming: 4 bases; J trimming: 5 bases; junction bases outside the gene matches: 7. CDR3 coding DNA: TGTGCCAGCAGCTCGTTAGCGGGAGGGCCCGACGAGCAGTACTTC. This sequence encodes CASSSLAGGPDEQYF.

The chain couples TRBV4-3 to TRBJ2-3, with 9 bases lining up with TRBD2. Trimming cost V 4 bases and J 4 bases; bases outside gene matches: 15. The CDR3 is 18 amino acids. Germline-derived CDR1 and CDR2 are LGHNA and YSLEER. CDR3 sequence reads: CASSRLWIAGDKADTQYF. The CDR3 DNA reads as TGCGCCAGCAGCCGCTTGTGGATAGCGGGAGATAAGGCAGATACGCAGTATTTT.

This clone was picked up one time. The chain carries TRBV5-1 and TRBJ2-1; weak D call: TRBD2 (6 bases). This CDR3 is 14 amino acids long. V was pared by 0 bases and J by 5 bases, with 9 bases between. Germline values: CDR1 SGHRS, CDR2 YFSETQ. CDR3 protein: CASSLGGLDNEQFF. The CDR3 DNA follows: TGCGCCAGCAGCTTGGGGGGACTGGACAATGAGCAGTTCTTC.

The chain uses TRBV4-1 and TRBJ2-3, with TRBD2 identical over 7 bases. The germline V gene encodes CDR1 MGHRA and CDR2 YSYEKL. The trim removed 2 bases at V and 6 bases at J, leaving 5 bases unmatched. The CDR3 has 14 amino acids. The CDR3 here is CASSQTAGLDTQYF. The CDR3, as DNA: TGCGCCAGCAGCCAAACAGCGGGACTGGATACGCAGTATTTT.

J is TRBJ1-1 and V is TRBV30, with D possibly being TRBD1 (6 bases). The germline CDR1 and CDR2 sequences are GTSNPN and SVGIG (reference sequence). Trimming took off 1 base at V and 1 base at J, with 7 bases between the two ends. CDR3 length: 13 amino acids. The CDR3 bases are TGTGCCTGGAGTGCACAGGGGAACACTGAAGCTTTCTTT. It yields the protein CAWSAQGNTEAFF.

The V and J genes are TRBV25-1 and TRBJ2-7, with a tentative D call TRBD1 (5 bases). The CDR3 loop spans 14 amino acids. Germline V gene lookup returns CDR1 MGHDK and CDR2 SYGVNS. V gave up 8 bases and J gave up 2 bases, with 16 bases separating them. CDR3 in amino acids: CASGPLGQTYEQYF. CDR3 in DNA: TGTGCCAGCGGACCCCTGGGGCAGACCTACGAGCAGTACTTC.

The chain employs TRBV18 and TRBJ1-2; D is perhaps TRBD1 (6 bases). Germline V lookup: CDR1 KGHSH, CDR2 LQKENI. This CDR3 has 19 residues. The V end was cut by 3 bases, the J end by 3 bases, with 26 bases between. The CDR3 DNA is TGTGCCAGCTCACCGCCCGTATTTGAGGACAGAATGTTTTACTATGGCTACACCTTC. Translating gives CASSPPVFEDRMFYYGYTF.